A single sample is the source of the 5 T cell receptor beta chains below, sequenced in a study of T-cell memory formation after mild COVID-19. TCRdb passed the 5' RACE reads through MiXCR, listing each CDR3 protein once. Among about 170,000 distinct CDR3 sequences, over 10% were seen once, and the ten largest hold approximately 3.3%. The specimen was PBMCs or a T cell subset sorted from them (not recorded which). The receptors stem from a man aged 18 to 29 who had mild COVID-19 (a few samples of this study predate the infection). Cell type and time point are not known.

CDR3 bases: TGTGCCAGCAGTGATGGGACTACTAATCAGCCCCAGCATTTT. Encoded protein: CASSDGTTNQPQHF. The gene calls are TRBV25-1 and TRBJ1-5, with a tentative D call TRBD1 (5 bases). Germline V gives CDR1 MGHDK, CDR2 SYGVNS. The V end was cut by 3 bases, the J end by 4 bases, with 10 bases between. The CDR3 length is 14 residues.

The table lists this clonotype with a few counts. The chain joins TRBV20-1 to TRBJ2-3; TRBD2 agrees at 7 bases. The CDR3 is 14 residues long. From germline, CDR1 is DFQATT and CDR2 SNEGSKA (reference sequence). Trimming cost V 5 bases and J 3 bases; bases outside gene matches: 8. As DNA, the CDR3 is TGCAGTGCTTGGAGCGGGGACGGGACAGATACGCAGTATTTT. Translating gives CSAWSGDGTDTQYF.

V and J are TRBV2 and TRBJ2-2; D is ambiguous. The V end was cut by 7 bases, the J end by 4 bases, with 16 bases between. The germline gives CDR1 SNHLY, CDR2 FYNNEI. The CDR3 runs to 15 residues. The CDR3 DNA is TGTGCCAGCAACCCCATCGACACGATCACCGGGGAGCTGTTTTTT. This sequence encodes CASNPIDTITGELFF. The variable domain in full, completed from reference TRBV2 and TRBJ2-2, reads EPEVTQTPSHQVTQMGQEVILRCVPISNHLYFYWYRQILGQKVEFLVSFYNNEISEKSEIFDDQFSVERPDGSNFTLKIRSTKLEDSAMYFCASNPIDTITGELFFGEGSRLTVL.

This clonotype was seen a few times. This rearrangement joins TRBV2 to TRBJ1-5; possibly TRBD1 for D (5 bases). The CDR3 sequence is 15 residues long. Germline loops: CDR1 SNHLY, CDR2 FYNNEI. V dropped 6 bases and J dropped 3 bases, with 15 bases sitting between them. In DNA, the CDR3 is TGTGCCAGCAGCCTCAACGGGGCCCCCAATCAGCCCCAGCATTTT. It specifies CASSLNGAPNQPQHF.

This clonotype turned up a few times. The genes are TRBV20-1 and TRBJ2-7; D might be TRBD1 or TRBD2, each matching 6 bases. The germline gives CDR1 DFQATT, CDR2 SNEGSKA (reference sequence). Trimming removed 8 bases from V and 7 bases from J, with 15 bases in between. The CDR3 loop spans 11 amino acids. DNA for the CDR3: TGCAGTCCCGCGAGGGGGGAGGAGCAGTACTTC. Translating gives CSPARGEEQYF.